This T cell receptor (beta chain) was captured in a study of T cells after posttransplantation cyclophosphamide. CDR1 is SNHLY, CDR2 FYNNEI, per germline. The V end was cut by 6 bases, the J end by 7 bases, with 19 bases between. The CDR3 has 15 residues. The table came from immunoSEQ multiplex PCR; TCRdb's copy has only in-frame clones and leaves some out. The sample includes about 28,000 clones, 75% to 90% of them seen just once. The TCR originated in a man in his forties or fifties. The specimen was PBMCs. The chain recombines TRBV2 with TRBJ1-5, with D possibly TRBD1 on 5 matching bases. The CDR3 region is CASSPWRQGGQPQHF. CDR3 DNA: TGTGCCAGCAGCCCATGGAGGCAGGGAGGGCAGCCCCAGCATTTT.